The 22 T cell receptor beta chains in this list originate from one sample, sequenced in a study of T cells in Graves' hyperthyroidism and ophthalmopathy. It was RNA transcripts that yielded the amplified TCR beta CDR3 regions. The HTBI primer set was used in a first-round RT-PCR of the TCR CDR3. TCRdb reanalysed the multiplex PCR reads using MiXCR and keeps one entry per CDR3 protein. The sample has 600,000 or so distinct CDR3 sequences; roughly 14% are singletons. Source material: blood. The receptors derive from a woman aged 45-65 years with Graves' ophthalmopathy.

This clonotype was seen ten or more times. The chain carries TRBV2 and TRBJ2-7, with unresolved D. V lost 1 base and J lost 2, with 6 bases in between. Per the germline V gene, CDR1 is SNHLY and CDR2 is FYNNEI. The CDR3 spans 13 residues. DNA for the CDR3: TGTGCCAGCAGTGAAGTCGGGCCCTACGAGCAGTACTTC. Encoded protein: CASSEVGPYEQYF. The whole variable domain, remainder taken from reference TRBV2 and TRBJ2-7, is EPEVTQTPSHQVTQMGQEVILRCVPISNHLYFYWYRQILGQKVEFLVSFYNNEISEKSEIFDDQFSVERPDGSNFTLKIRSTKLEDSAMYFCASSEVGPYEQYFGPGTRLTVT.

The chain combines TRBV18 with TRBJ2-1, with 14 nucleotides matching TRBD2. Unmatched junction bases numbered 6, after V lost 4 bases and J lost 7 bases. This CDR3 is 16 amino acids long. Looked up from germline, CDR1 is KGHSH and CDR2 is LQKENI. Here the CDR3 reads CASSLGTSGRVNEQFF. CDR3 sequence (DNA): TGTGCCAGCTCACTTGGGACTAGCGGGAGAGTAAATGAGCAGTTCTTC.

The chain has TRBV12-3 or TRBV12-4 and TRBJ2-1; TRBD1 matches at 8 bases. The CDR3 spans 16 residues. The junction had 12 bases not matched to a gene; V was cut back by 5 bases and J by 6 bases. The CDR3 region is CASSDHRGNSFNEQFF. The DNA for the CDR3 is TGTGCCAGCAGTGATCACAGGGGGAACTCGTTCAATGAGCAGTTCTTC.

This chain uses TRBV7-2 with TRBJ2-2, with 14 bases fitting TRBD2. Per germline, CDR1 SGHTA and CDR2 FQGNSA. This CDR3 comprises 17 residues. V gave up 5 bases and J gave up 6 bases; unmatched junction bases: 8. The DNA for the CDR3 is TGTGCCAGCAGCGCTAAACGGACTAGCGGGAGGTCCGGGGAGCTGTTTTTT. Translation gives CASSAKRTSGRSGELFF.

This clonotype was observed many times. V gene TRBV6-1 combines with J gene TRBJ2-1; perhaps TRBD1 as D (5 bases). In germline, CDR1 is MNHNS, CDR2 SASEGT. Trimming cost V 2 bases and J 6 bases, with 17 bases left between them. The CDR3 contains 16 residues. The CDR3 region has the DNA TGTGCCAGCAGTGAAATCCAGGGATTGGTGTCCAATGAGCAGTTCTTC. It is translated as CASSEIQGLVSNEQFF.

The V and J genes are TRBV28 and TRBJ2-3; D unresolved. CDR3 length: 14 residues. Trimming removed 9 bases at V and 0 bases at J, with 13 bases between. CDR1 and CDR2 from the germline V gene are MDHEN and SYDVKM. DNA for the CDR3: TGTGCCAGTAGCTGGACGTCTAGCACAGATACGCAGTATTTT. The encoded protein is CASSWTSSTDTQYF.

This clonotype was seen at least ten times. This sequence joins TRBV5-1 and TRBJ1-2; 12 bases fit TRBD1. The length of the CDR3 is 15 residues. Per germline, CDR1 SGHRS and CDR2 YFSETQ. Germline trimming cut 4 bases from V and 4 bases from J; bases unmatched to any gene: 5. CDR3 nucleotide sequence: TGCGCCAGCAGCGGGGGGACAGGGGGCGGCTATGGCTACACCTTC. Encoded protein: CASSGGTGGGYGYTF.

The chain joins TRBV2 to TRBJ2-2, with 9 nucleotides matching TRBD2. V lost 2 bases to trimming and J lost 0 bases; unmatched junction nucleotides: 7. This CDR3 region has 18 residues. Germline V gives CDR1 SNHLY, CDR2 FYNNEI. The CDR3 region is CASSEFLTSGSNTGELFF. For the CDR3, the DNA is TGTGCCAGCAGTGAATTTTTAACTAGCGGGTCGAACACCGGGGAGCTGTTTTTT.

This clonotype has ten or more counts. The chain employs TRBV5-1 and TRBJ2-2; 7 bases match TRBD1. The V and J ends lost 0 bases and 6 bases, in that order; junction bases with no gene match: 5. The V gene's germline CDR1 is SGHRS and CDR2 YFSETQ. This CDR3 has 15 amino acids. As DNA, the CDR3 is TGCGCCAGCAGCTTGGCCTGGCAGGGGGCCGGGGAGCTGTTTTTT. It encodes CASSLAWQGAGELFF.

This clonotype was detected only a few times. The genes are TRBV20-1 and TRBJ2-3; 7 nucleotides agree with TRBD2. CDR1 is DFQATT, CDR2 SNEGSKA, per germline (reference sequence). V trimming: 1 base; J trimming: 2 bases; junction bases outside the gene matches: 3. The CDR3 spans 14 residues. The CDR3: CSARAWDYTDTQYF. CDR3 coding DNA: TGCAGTGCTAGAGCGTGGGACTACACAGATACGCAGTATTTT.

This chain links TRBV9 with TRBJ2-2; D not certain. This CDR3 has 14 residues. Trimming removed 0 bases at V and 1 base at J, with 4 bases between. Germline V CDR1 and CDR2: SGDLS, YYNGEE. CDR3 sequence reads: CASSVAENTGELFF. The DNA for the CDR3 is TGTGCCAGCAGCGTAGCAGAGAACACCGGGGAGCTGTTTTTT.

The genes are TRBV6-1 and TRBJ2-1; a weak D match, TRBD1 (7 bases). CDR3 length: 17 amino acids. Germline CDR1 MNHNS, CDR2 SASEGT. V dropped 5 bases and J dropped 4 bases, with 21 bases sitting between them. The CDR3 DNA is TGTGCCAGCAGTCAGGGGGGTCCAGGGGGACTTTACAATGAGCAGTTCTTC. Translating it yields CASSQGGPGGLYNEQFF.

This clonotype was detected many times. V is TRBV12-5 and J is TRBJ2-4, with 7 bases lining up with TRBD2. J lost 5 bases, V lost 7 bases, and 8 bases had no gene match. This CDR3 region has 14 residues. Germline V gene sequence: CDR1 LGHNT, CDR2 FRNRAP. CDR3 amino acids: CASVWGGDQNIQYF. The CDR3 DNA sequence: TGTGCTAGTGTCTGGGGGGGAGACCAAAACATTCAGTACTTC.

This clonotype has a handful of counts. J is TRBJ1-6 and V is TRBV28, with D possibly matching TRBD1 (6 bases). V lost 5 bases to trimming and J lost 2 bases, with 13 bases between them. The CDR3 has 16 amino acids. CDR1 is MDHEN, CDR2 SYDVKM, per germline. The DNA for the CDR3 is TGTGCCAGCAGTCTACAGGGCAGCACCTATAATTCACCCCTCCACTTT. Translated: CASSLQGSTYNSPLHF.

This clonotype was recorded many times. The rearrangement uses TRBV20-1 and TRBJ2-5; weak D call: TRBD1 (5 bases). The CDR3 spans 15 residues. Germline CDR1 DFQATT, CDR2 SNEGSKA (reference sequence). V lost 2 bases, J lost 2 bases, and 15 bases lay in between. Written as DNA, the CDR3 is TGCAGTGCTAGACGTAGAGCCAGGGCTCAAGAGACCCAGTACTTC. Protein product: CSARRRARAQETQYF.

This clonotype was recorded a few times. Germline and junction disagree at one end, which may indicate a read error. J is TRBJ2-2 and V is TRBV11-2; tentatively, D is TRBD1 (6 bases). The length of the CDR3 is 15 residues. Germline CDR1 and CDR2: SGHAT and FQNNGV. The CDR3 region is CAGSLNRVDTGELFF. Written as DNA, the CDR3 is TGTGCCGGCAGCTTAAACAGGGTAGACACCGGGGAGCTGTTTTTT.

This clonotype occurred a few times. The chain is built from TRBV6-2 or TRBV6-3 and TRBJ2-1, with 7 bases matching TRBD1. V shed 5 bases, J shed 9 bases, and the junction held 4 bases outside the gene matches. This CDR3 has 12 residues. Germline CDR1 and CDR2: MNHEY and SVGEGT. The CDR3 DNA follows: TGTGCCAGCAGTCAACAGGGGATTGAGCAGTTCTTC. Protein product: CASSQQGIEQFF.

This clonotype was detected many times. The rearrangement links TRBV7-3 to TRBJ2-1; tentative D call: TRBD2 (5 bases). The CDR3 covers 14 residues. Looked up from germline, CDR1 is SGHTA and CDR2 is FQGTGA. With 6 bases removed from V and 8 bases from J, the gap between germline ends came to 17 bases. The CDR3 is CASRSGIRYDEQFF. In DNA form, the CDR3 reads TGTGCCAGCAGGAGCGGTATCAGGTACGATGAGCAGTTCTTC.

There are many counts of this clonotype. The CDR3: CASSPGTGTEAFF. The CDR3 nucleotides are TGTGCCAGCAGTCCCGGGACGGGCACTGAAGCTTTCTTT. This chain connects TRBV27 to TRBJ1-1, with a weak D call TRBD1 (5 bases). Trimming shortened V by 5 bases and J by 4 bases, and 11 bases separated the two germline ends. The CDR3 sequence is 13 residues long. The germline V gene has CDR1 MNHEY and CDR2 SMNVEV (reference sequence).

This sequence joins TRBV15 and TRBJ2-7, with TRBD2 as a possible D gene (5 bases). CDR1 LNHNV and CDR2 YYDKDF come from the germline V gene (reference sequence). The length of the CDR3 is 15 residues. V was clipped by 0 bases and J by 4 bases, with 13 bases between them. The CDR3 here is CATSRDRDLTYEQYF. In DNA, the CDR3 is TGTGCCACCAGCAGAGATCGGGATTTGACTTACGAGCAGTACTTC. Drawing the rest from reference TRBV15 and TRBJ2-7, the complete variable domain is DAMVIQNPRYQVTQFGKPVTLSCSQTLNHNVMYWYQQKSSQAPKLLFHYYDKDFNNEADTPDNFQSRRPNTSFCFLDIRSPGLGDTAMYLCATSRDRDLTYEQYFGPGTRLTVT.

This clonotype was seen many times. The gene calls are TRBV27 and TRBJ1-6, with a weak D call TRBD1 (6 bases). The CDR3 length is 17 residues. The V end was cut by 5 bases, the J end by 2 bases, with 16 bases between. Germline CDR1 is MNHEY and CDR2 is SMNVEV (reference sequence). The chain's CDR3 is CASSATRRGTYNSPLHF. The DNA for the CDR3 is TGTGCCAGCAGTGCCACTCGAAGGGGGACCTATAATTCACCCCTCCACTTT.

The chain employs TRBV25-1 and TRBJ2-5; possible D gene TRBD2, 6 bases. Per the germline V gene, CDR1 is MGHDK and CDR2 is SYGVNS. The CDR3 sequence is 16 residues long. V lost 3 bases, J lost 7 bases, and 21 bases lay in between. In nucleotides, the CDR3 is TGTGCCAGCAGTGACCCATCAGCGGGTGGAAGGTGGACCCAGTACTTC. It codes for CASSDPSAGGRWTQYF.